These 22 T cell receptor beta chains came from one sample sequenced in a study of OX40 agonist ivuxolimab in advanced cancers. The assay was immunoSEQ multiplex PCR, and TCRdb's table has in-frame clones only and misses some. The sample holds tens of thousands of clones; over 75% are singletons and the top ten take roughly 4.5%. The sample consisted of CD4+ or CD8+ T cells sorted from blood, taken in a trial of the OX40 agonist ivuxolimab. Receptors were obtained from an adult with an advanced solid tumor such as melanoma, head and neck, liver or kidney cancer.

The V and J genes are TRBV21-1 and TRBJ2-7. TRBV21-1 is deemed a pseudogene. The CDR3 spans 18 residues. CDR3 nucleotides: TGTGCCAGCAGCAAAGGTGGGGGACCTTACTACTCTTCCTACGAGCAGTACGTC. Protein: CASSKGGGPYYSSYEQYV.

This clone has only one observation. The chain uses TRBV11-2 and TRBJ2-1; 13 bases are shared with TRBD2. J lost 5 bases, V lost 1 base, and 8 bases had no gene match. The CDR3 extends over 18 amino acids. Germline V CDR1 and CDR2: SGHAT, FQNNGV. The DNA for the CDR3 is TGTGCCAGCAGCTTAGTTACGGGACTAGCGGGATTCAACAATGAGCAGTTCTTC. Protein product: CASSLVTGLAGFNNEQFF. Full variable domain (outside the CDR3, taken from reference TRBV11-2 and TRBJ2-1): EAGVAQSPRYKIIEKRQSVAFWCNPISGHATLYWYQQILGQGPKLLIQFQNNGVVDDSQLPKDRFSAERLKGVDSTLKIQPAKLEDSAVYLCASSLVTGLAGFNNEQFFGPGTRLTVL.

This chain connects TRBV5-1 to TRBJ2-7, with a tentative D call TRBD2 (6 bases). The germline CDR1 and CDR2 sequences are SGHRS and YFSETQ. This CDR3 contains 14 residues. V was trimmed by 4 bases and J by 2 bases, leaving 13 bases between them. CDR3 DNA sequence: TGCGCCAGCAGCCCCCAGGAGGGAACCTACGAGCAGTACGTC. Protein sequence: CASSPQEGTYEQYV.

A remark on this clone: This sample also contains other DNA sequences that code for the same CDR3. The J gene is TRBJ1-1, the V gene TRBV5-4; 10 bases are shared with TRBD1. Unmatched junction bases numbered 1, after V lost 4 bases and J lost 4 bases. The CDR3 has 13 residues. Germline V gene data show CDR1 as SGHNT and CDR2 as YYREEE (reference sequence). DNA for the CDR3: TGTGCCAGCAGCAGACAGGGGGCCACTGAAGCTTTCTTT. As protein: CASSRQGATEAFF.

The rearrangement joins TRBV2 to TRBJ2-7; 11 nucleotides agree with TRBD2. V lost 3 bases, J lost 4 bases, and 2 bases stayed unmatched. In germline, CDR1 is SNHLY, CDR2 FYNNEI. This CDR3 contains 14 residues. CDR3 bases: TGTGCCAGCAGTGATAGCGGGAGGGCATACGAGCAGTACGTC. This gives the protein CASSDSGRAYEQYV.

The chain joins TRBV19 to TRBJ1-5, with TRBD1 as a possible D gene (6 bases). The germline gives CDR1 LNHDA, CDR2 SQIVND (reference sequence). The CDR3 is 16 amino acids. The germline V and J ends were trimmed by 0 bases and 1 base, with 10 bases remaining between them. For the CDR3, the DNA is TGTGCCAGTAGTATAGACGGGGGCGCGAGCAATCAGCCCCAGCATTTT. It codes for CASSIDGGASNQPQHF.

The chain recombines TRBV11-3 with TRBJ2-5, with 8 bases fitting TRBD1. The junction had 8 bases not matched to a gene; V was cut back by 5 bases and J by 0 bases. Germline V gene sequence: CDR1 SGHNT, CDR2 YENEEA. The CDR3 has 16 amino acids. The CDR3 loop reads CASSRPTGAYQETQYF. As DNA, the CDR3 is TGTGCCAGCAGCCGACCGACAGGGGCGTACCAAGAGACCCAGTACTTC.

J is TRBJ2-7 and V is TRBV5-1, with D tentatively TRBD1 (5 bases). The CDR3 sequence is 13 residues long. The V and J ends lost 4 bases and 2 bases respectively, with 10 bases between them. Germline V CDR1 and CDR2: SGHRS, YFSETQ. The CDR3 loop reads CASSPKTAYEQYV. In DNA, the CDR3 is TGCGCCAGCAGCCCGAAGACAGCCTACGAGCAGTACGTC.

The chain links TRBV5-1 to TRBJ2-5; D gene uncertain. Germline-derived CDR1 and CDR2 are SGHRS and YFSETQ. The CDR3 sequence is 13 residues long. Between the trimmed V and J ends, which lost 4 bases and 3 bases, there was a span of 10 bases. CDR3 protein: CASSLHGEETQYF. CDR3 bases: TGCGCCAGCAGCCTGCATGGGGAAGAGACCCAGTACTTC.

This rearrangement joins TRBV10-2 to TRBJ2-4, with a tentative D call TRBD2 (6 bases). CDR3 size: 17 residues. Germline values: CDR1 WSHSY, CDR2 SAAADI. V was clipped by 6 bases and J by 0 bases, with 18 bases between them. The CDR3 DNA follows: TGCGCCAGCAGCCTAGTTGGGACGGGACTAGCCAAAAACATTCAGTACTTC. It encodes CASSLVGTGLAKNIQYF.

In this sample, this clone turned up a few times. The chain joins TRBV27 to TRBJ2-1, with D perhaps TRBD2 (6 bases). The CDR3 has 13 residues. Germline V gene data show CDR1 as MNHEY and CDR2 as SMNVEV (reference sequence). V lost 6 bases and J 4 bases, leaving 10 bases between the germline ends. CDR3 sequence reads: CASRVAGYNEQFF. In nucleotides, the CDR3 is TGTGCCAGCAGGGTGGCGGGGTACAATGAGCAGTTCTTC.

The gene calls are TRBV6-1 and TRBJ2-7; 11 bases are a match to TRBD2. Trimming took 2 bases from V and 2 from J; bases not matched to a gene: 2. Germline V CDR1 and CDR2: MNHNS, SASEGT. The CDR3 is made up of 15 amino acids. CDR3 protein: CASSETSGSAYEQYV. The DNA of the CDR3 is TGTGCCAGCAGTGAAACTAGCGGGAGCGCCTACGAGCAGTACGTC.

V gene TRBV7-9 combines with J gene TRBJ2-6, with 7 bases aligning to TRBD2. The trim removed 3 bases at V and 0 bases at J, leaving 5 bases unmatched. Germline V CDR1 and CDR2: SEHNR, FQNEAQ (reference sequence). The CDR3 spans 17 residues. The CDR3 DNA reads as TGTGCCAGCAGCTTGACGGGACTAAGCTCTGGGGCCAACGTCCTGACTTTC. Protein sequence: CASSLTGLSSGANVLTF.

This clone was recorded once. The chain is built from TRBV5-1 and TRBJ2-3; D remains ambiguous. Trimming removed 5 bases at V and 0 bases at J, with 10 bases between. Germline V gene lookup returns CDR1 SGHRS and CDR2 YFSETQ. CDR3 size: 14 residues. CDR3 in amino acids: CASSIPTSTDTQYF. CDR3 nucleotides: TGCGCCAGCAGTATACCGACTAGCACAGATACGCAGTATTTT. Full variable domain (remainder filled in from reference TRBV5-1 and TRBJ2-3): KAGVTQTPRYLIKTRGQQVTLSCSPISGHRSVSWYQQTPGQGLQFLFEYFSETQRNKGNFPGRFSGRQFSNSRSEMNVSTLELGDSALYLCASSIPTSTDTQYFGPGTRLTVL.

This chain connects TRBV6-6 to TRBJ2-3, with D possibly being TRBD2 (6 bases). Germline loops: CDR1 MNHNY, CDR2 SVGAGI (reference sequence). CDR3 length equals 14 residues. V was trimmed by 6 bases and J by 0 bases, leaving 10 bases between them. The CDR3 loop reads CASRAGSSTDTQYF. The DNA for the CDR3 is TGTGCCAGCAGAGCGGGCAGCAGCACAGATACGCAGTATTTT.

The chain has TRBV10-3 and TRBJ2-5, with 14 bases lining up with TRBD2. The CDR3 consists of 16 residues. Germline trimming cut 5 bases from V and 5 bases from J; bases unmatched to any gene: 7. Germline V gene sequence: CDR1 ENHRY, CDR2 SYGVKD. CDR3 coding DNA: TGTGCCATCAGTCCGGGACTAGCGGGAGAGGGTGAGACCCAGTACTTC. Its protein product is CAISPGLAGEGETQYF.

The gene calls are TRBV27 and TRBJ2-5; 7 bases match TRBD2. Unmatched junction bases numbered 6, after V lost 4 bases and J lost 1 base. The CDR3 is made up of 15 amino acids. CDR1 and CDR2 from the germline V gene are MNHEY and SMNVEV (reference sequence). This chain's CDR3 is CASSSRRETQETQYF. The DNA for the CDR3 is TGTGCCAGCAGTTCTCGGCGGGAGACCCAAGAGACCCAGTACTTC.

This chain links TRBV27 with TRBJ1-3; D is ambiguous. The V end lost 0 bases, the J end lost 0 bases, and 0 bases lay between the germline ends. The CDR3 extends over 13 amino acids. Germline V gene lookup returns CDR1 MNHEY and CDR2 SMNVEV (reference sequence). The CDR3 coding sequence is TGTGCCAGCAGTTTATCCTCTGGAAACACCATATATTTT. Its translation: CASSLSSGNTIYF.

The chain recombines TRBV7-8 with TRBJ2-4; D might be TRBD2 (5 bases). Trimming stripped 2 bases from V and 1 base from J, with 15 bases between. The germline gives CDR1 SGHVS, CDR2 FQNEAQ. This CDR3 spans 17 amino acids. CDR3 bases: TGTGCCAGCAGCTTATTTCGGGGTTCGTCGGCCAAAAACATTCAGTACTTC. Its translation is CASSLFRGSSAKNIQYF.

CDR3 protein: CATSRDVLQNTEAFF. CDR3 DNA sequence: TGTGCCACCAGCAGAGATGTACTACAGAACACTGAAGCTTTCTTT. V usage is TRBV15 and J usage is TRBJ1-1; D unresolved. The germline V gene encodes CDR1 LNHNV and CDR2 YYDKDF (reference sequence). V lost 0 bases and J 1 base, leaving 9 bases between the germline ends. The CDR3 loop spans 15 amino acids. Filled out from reference TRBV15 and TRBJ1-1, the complete variable domain reads DAMVIQNPRYQVTQFGKPVTLSCSQTLNHNVMYWYQQKSSQAPKLLFHYYDKDFNNEADTPDNFQSRRPNTSFCFLDIRSPGLGDTAMYLCATSRDVLQNTEAFFGQGTRLTVV.

The rearrangement uses TRBV19 and TRBJ2-5; D gene uncertain. The CDR3 has 14 residues. Trimming left V 0 bases short and J 7 bases short, with 12 bases between. CDR1 LNHDA and CDR2 SQIVND come from the germline V gene (reference sequence). CDR3 nucleotides: TGTGCCAGTAGTATAGAGTCTGGGTGGGCGACCCAGTACTTC. It codes for CASSIESGWATQYF. The variable domain in full, completed from reference TRBV19 and TRBJ2-5, reads DGGITQSPKYLFRKEGQNVTLSCEQNLNHDAMYWYRQDPGQGLRLIYYSQIVNDFQKGDIAEGYSVSREKKESFPLTVTSAQKNPTAFYLCASSIESGWATQYFGPGTRLLVL.

The chain uses TRBV5-1 and TRBJ2-2; 8 bases align to TRBD1. Germline-derived CDR1 and CDR2 are SGHRS and YFSETQ. J was trimmed by 4 bases and V by 2 bases; bases with no gene match: 4. This CDR3 is 15 amino acids long. CDR3 in amino acids: CASSFGQGGTGELFF. Here the CDR3 DNA reads TGCGCCAGCAGCTTCGGACAGGGTGGCACCGGGGAGCTGTTTTTT.